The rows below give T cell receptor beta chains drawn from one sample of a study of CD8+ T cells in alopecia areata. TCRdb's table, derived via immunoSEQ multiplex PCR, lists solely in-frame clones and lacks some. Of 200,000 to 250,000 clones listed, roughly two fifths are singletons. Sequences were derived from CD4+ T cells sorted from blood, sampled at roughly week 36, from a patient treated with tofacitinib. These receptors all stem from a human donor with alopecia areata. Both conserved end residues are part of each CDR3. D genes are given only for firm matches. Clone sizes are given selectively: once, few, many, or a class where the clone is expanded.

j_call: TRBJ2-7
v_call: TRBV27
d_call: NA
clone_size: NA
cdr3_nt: TGTGCCAGTTCTAGCCGAAACGGCTACGAGCAGTACTTC
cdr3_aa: CASSSRNGYEQYF

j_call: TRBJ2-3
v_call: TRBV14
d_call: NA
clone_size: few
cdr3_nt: TGTGCCAGCAGCCCCCGAGTTACAGATACGCAGTATTTT
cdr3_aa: CASSPRVTDTQYF

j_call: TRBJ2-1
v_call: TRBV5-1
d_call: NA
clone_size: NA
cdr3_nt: TGCGCCAGCAGCTTCGGTAATGAGCAGTTCTTC
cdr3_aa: CASSFGNEQFF

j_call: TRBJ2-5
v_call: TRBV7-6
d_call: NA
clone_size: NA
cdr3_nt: TGTGCCAGCAGCTTAGACAGGGTGGAGACCCAGTACTTC
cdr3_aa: CASSLDRVETQYF

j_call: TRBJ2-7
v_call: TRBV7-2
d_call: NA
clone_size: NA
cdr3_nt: TGTGCCAGCAGCAAAGGAGTCGGGGGCTCGCGGGAGCAGTACTTC
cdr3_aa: CASSKGVGGSREQYF

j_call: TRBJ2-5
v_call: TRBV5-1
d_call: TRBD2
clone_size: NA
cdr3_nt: TGCGCCAGCAGCTTGGCGGGACTAGTCGCCGAGACCCAGTACTTC
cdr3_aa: CASSLAGLVAETQYF

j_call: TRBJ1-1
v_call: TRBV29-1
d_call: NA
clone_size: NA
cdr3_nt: TGCAGCGTAGGGCTGGGGTTGAACACTGAAGCTTTCTTT
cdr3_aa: CSVGLGLNTEAFF

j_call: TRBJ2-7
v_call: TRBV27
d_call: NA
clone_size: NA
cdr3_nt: TGTGCCAGCAGTTTAGCGATGGCAGGTGGCTACGAGCAGTACTTC
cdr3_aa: CASSLAMAGGYEQYF

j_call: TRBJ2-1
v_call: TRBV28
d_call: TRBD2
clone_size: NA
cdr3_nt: TGTGCCAGCAGTCCAACTAGCGGGAGGTCAAATGAGCAGTTCTTC
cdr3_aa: CASSPTSGRSNEQFF

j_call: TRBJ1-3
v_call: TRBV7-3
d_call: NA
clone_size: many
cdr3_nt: TGTGCCAGCGGACTGACCCGCGGAAACACCATATATTTT
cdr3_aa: CASGLTRGNTIYF

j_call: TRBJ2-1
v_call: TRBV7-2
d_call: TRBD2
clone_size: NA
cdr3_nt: TGTGCCAGCAGCCCGGGGGGGGATGAGCAGTTCTTC
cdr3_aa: CASSPGGDEQFF

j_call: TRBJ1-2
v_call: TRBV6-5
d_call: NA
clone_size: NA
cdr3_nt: TGTGCCAGCAGTTACGGGAGCAGGACAAACTATGGCTACACCTTC
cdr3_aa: CASSYGSRTNYGYTF

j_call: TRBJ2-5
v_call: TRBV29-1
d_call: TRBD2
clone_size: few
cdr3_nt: TGCAGCGTTGAACTTACATCGGGACTAGCGGTGGGCGAGACCCAGTACTTC
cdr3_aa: CSVELTSGLAVGETQYF

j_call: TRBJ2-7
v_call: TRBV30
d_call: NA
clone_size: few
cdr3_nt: TGTGCCTGGAGTGTGGGGGACGAGCAGTACTTC
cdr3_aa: CAWSVGDEQYF

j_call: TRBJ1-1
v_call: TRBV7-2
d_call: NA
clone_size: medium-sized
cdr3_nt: TGTGCCAGCAGCCCCCCGTGGGCGGTGAACACTGAAGCTTTCTTT
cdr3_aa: CASSPPWAVNTEAFF

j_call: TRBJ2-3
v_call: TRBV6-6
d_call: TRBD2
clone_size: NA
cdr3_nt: TGTGCCAGCAGTTATCGGCTAGCGGACCACACAGATACGCAGTATTTT
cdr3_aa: CASSYRLADHTDTQYF

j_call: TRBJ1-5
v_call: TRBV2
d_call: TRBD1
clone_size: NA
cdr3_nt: TGTGCCATCACAAGGGACAGGGACCAGCCCCAGCATTTT
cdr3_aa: CAITRDRDQPQHF

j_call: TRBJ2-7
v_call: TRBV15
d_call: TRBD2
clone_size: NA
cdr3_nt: TGTGCCACCAGCAAAAAACGGCGGGAGGCCTACGAGCAGTACTTC
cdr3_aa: CATSKKRREAYEQYF

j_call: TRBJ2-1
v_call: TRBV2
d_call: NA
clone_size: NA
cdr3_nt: TGTGCCAGCAGTGAAGCGAACAGGGTTCTCGGGGAGCAGTTCTTC
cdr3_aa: CASSEANRVLGEQFF

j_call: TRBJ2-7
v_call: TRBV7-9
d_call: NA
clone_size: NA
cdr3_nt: TGTGCCAGCAGCTTACTAGGGTTAACCTACGAGCAGTACTTC
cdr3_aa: CASSLLGLTYEQYF

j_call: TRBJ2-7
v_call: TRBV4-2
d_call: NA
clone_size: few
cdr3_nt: TGTGCCAGCAGCCAAGATTTCTACGAGCAGTACTTC
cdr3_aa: CASSQDFYEQYF

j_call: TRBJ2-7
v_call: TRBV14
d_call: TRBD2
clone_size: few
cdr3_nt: TGTGCCAGCAGCGGCGGGGGTAGATCCTACGAGCAGTACTTC
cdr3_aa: CASSGGGRSYEQYF

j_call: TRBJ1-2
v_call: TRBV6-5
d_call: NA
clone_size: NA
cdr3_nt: TGTGCCAGCAGTGAAGGACGGGACGCTGGCTACACCTTC
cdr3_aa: CASSEGRDAGYTF

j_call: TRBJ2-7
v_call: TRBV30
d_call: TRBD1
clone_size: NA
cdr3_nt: TGTGCCTGGAACCACCCCGGAGGGACAGGGGGCGAGCAGTACTTC
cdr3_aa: CAWNHPGGTGGEQYF

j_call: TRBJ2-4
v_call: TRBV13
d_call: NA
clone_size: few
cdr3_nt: TGTGCCAGCAGCTTGAGCGGTAGCGGAAACATTCAGTACTTC
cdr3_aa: CASSLSGSGNIQYF

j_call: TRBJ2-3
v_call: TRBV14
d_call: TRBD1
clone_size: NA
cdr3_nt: TGTGCCAGCAGCCGAGGACAGGGTTTCACAGATACGCAGTATTTT
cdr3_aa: CASSRGQGFTDTQYF

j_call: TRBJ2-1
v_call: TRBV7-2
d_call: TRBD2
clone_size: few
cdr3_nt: TGTGCCAGCAGCTCCCAAAGCGGGAGCTCCTACAATGAGCAGTTCTTC
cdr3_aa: CASSSQSGSSYNEQFF

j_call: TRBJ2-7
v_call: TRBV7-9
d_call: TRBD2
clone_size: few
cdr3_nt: TGTGCCAGCAGCTTACCGGGAGGGCCGAGTAACGAGCAGTACTTC
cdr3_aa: CASSLPGGPSNEQYF

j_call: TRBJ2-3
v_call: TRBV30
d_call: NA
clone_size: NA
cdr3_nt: TGTGCCTGGAATGAGGGTAGCACAGATACGCAGTATTTT
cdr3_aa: CAWNEGSTDTQYF

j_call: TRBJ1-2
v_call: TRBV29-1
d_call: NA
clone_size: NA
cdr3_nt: TGCAGCGCCGGATACAGGGATGGCTATGGCTACACCTTC
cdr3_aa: CSAGYRDGYGYTF

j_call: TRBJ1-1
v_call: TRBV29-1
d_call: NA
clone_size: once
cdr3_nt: TGCAGCGTGGAGGGGAACACTGAAGCTTTCTTT
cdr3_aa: CSVEGNTEAFF

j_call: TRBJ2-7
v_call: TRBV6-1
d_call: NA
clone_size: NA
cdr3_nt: TGTGCCAGCAGTGAAACGTGGACCCCCTACGAGCAGTACTTC
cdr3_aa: CASSETWTPYEQYF

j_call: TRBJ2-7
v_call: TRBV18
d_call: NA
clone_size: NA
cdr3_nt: TGTGCCAGCTCACCACGGGAAGGGGACGAGCAGTACTTC
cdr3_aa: CASSPREGDEQYF

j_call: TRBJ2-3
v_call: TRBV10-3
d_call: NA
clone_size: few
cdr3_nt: TGTGCCATCAGCCGGGACGGCCCAGTGGATACGCAGTATTTT
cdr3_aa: CAISRDGPVDTQYF

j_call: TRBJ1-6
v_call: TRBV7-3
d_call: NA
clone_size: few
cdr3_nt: TGTGCCAGCAGCTTAAATGGTCCGGGGAATTCACCCCTCCACTTT
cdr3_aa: CASSLNGPGNSPLHF

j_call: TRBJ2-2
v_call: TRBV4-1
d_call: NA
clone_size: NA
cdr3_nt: TGCGCCAGCAGCCATGTCCAGGGAGGTAGGAACACCGGGGAGCTGTTTTTT
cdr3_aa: CASSHVQGGRNTGELFF

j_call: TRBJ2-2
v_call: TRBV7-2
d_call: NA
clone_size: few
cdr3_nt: TGTGCCAGCAGCCTGGGGCCAAGGTCTGGGGAGCTGTTTTTT
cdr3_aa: CASSLGPRSGELFF

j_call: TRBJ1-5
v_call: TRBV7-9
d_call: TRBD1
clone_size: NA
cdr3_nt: TGTGCCAGCAGCCCAGGGGGGAATCAGCCCCAGCATTTT
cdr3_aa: CASSPGGNQPQHF

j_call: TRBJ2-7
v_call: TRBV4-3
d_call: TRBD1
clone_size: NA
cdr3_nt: TGCGCCAGCAGCCAAAGTACAGGGGTTACCTACGAGCAGTACTTC
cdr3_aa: CASSQSTGVTYEQYF

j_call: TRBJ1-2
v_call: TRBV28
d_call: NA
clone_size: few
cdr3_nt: TGTGCCAGCAGTTTAGTGGCAGGGCGCTATGGCTACACCTTC
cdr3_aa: CASSLVAGRYGYTF

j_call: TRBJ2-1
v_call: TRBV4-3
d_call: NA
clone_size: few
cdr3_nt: TGCGCCAGCAGCCAAGTCGCACAGGGAGTTGGAAATGAGCAGTTCTTC
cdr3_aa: CASSQVAQGVGNEQFF

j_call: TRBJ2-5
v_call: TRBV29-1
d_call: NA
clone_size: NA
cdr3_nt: TGCAGCGTGACGATCTCGAACTCCAAAGAGACCCAGTACTTC
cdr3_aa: CSVTISNSKETQYF

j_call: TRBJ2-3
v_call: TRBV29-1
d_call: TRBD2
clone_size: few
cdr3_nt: TGCAGCGCAGGGACTAGCGGAATCACAGATACGCAGTATTTT
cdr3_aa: CSAGTSGITDTQYF

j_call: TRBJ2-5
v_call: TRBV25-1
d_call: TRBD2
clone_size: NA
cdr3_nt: TGTGCCAGCAGTGATCCGGGGGGAAAGACCCAGTACTTC
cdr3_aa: CASSDPGGKTQYF

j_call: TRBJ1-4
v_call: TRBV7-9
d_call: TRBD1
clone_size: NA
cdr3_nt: TGTGCCAGCAGCCCAGATATTGACAGGGACCTGTTTTTT
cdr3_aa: CASSPDIDRDLFF

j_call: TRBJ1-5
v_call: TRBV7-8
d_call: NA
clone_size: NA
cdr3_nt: TGTGCCAGCAGCTTAGCTAGTGAGGGGCAGCCCCAGCATTTT
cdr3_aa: CASSLASEGQPQHF

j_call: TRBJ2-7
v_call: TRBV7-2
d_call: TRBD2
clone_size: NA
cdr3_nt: TGTGCCAGCAGCTTAGCGGGACTAGTCTCCTACGAGCAGTACTTC
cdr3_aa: CASSLAGLVSYEQYF

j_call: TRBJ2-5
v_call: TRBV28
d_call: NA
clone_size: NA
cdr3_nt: TGTGCCAGCCACGCCGGGTCGAGGGAGACCCAGTACTTC
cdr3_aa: CASHAGSRETQYF

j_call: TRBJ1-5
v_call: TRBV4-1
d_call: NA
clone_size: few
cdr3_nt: TGCGCCAGCAGCCAAGTTCCCGTCAGGGCGGATCAGCCCCAGCATTTT
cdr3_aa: CASSQVPVRADQPQHF

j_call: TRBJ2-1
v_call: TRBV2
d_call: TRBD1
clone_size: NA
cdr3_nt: TGTGCCAGCAGAATTCACCCGGGACAGGGGTTCGGTGAGCAGTTCTTC
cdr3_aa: CASRIHPGQGFGEQFF

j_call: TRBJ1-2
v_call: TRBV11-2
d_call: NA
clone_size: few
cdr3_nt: TGTGCCAGCAGCCCCCGTCGCCCGGGACCCTCGGAGAGCTACACCTTC
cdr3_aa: CASSPRRPGPSESYTF

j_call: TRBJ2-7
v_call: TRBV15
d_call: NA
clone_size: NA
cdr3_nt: TGTGCCACCAGCAGAGGGGGGGACTCCTACGAGCAGTACTTC
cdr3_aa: CATSRGGDSYEQYF

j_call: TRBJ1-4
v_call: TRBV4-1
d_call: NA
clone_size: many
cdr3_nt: TGCGCCAGCAGCCCAAGCGAACCAGGGGATGAAAAACTGTTTTTT
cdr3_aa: CASSPSEPGDEKLFF

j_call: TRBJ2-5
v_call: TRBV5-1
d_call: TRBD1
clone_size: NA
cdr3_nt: TGCGCCAGCAGCCGCTACAGGGGGCAGGAGGAGACCCAGTACTTC
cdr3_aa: CASSRYRGQEETQYF

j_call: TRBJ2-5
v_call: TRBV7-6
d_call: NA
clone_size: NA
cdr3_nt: TGTGCCAGCAGCTTACTTCGGTCTTGGGGAGAGACCCAGTACTTC
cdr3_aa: CASSLLRSWGETQYF

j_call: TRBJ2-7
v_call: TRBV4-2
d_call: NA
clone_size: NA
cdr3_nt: TGTGCCAGCAGCCAAGCAGACTCTTGGCGCTACGAGCAGTACTTC
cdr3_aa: CASSQADSWRYEQYF

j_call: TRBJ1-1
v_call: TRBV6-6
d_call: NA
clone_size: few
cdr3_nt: TGTGCCAGCAGTTACGTACAGAGTGAAGCTTTCTTT
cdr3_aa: CASSYVQSEAFF

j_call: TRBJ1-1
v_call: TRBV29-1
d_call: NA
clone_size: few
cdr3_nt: TGCAGCGTTGCCCTAGACCGTCTGAACACTGAAGCTTTCTTT
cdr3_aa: CSVALDRLNTEAFF